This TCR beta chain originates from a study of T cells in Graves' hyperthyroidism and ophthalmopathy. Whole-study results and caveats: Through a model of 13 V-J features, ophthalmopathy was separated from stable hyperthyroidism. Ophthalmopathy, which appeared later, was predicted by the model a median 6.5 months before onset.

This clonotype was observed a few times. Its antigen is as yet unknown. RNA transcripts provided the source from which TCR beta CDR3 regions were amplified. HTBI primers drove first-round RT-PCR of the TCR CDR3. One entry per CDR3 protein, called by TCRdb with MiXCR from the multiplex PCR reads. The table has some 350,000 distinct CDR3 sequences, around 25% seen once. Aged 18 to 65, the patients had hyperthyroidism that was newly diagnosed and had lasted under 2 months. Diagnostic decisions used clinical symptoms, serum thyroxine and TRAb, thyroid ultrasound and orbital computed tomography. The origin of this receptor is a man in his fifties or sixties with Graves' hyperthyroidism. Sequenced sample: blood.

CDR3 residues: CASSFSTGGGNEQFF. The DNA for the CDR3 is TGCGCCAGCAGCTTTTCGACTGGGGGAGGGAATGAGCAGTTCTTC. The rearrangement uses TRBV5-1 and TRBJ2-1, with 7 nucleotides matching TRBD2. After removal of 2 bases from V and 7 bases from J, the junction contained 9 bases not matched to a gene. Germline V gene sequence: CDR1 SGHRS, CDR2 YFSETQ. This CDR3 is 15 amino acids long.